This entry concerns a single T cell receptor beta chain. The antigen is unknown. This specimen belongs to a study of cytomegalovirus exposure and HLA in healthy donors. Study-wide points: Reported performance of the classifier showed diagnosis of cytomegalovirus status with high specificity and sensitivity. Specificity of three CMV-associated chains for CMV antigens was verified in vitro.

The ends lost 4 bases at V and 4 bases at J; junction bases unmatched: 6. The CDR3 consists of 14 residues. From germline, CDR1 is MDHEN and CDR2 SYDVKM. Repertoires were generated with immunoSEQ multiplex PCR, while TCRdb's copy carries only in-frame clones and drops some. The sample has roughly 90,000 clones; approximately 93% are singletons. Sample: PBMCs. The chain combines TRBV28 with TRBJ1-1; the match to TRBD1 covers 7 bases. The TCR sequence derives from a young woman in good health and CMV-seropositive. In DNA form, the CDR3 reads TGTGCCAGCAGTTCGGGACAGTCAGGCACTGAAGCTTTCTTT. As protein: CASSSGQSGTEAFF.